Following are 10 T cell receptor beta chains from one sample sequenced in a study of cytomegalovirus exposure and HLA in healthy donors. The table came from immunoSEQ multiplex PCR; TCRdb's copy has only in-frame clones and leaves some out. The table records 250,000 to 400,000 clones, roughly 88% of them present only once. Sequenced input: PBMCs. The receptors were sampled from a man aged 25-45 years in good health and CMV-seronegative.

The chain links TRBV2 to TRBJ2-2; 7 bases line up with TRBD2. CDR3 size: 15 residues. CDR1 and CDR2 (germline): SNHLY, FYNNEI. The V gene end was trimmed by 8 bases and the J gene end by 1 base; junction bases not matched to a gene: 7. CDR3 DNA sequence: TGTGCCAGCTCGGGGGGACCCAGGAACACCGGGGAGCTGTTTTTT. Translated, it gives CASSGGPRNTGELFF.

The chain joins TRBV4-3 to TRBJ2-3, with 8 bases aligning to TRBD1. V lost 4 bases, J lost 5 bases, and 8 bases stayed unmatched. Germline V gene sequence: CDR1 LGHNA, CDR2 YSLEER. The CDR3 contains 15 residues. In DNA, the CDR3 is TGCGCCAGCAGCCGTATCGGACAGGGTCAAGATACGCAGTATTTT. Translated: CASSRIGQGQDTQYF.

The CDR3 here is CASSDRGSTDTQYF. The CDR3 DNA reads as TGTGCCAGCAGTGACAGGGGGAGCACAGATACGCAGTATTTT. The chain joins TRBV6-1 to TRBJ2-3; 7 nucleotides agree with TRBD1. V lost 3 bases and J lost 0; bases outside the gene matches: 0. The CDR3 length is 14 residues. Germline V gene sequence: CDR1 MNHNS, CDR2 SASEGT.

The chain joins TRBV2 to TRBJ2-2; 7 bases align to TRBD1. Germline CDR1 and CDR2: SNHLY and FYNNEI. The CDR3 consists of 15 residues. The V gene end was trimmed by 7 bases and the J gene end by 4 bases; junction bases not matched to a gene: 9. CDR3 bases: TGTGCCAGCACCACAGACAGGGCCGTCACCGGGGAGCTGTTTTTT. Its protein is CASTTDRAVTGELFF.

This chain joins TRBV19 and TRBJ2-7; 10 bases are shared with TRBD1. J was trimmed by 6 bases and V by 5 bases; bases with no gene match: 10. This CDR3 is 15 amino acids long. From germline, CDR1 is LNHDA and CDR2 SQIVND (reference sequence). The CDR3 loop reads CASSWQGTGDFEQYF. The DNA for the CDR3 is TGTGCCAGTAGTTGGCAGGGGACAGGGGATTTCGAGCAGTACTTC. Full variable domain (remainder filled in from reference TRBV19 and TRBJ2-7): DGGITQSPKYLFRKEGQNVTLSCEQNLNHDAMYWYRQDPGQGLRLIYYSQIVNDFQKGDIAEGYSVSREKKESFPLTVTSAQKNPTAFYLCASSWQGTGDFEQYFGPGTRLTVT.

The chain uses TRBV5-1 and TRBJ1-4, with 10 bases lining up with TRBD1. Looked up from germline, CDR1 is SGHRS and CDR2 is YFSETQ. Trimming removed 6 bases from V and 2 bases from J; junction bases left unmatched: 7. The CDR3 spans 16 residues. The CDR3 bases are TGCGCCAGCACCCCGGGACAGGGGACCACTAATGAAAAACTGTTTTTT. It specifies CASTPGQGTTNEKLFF.

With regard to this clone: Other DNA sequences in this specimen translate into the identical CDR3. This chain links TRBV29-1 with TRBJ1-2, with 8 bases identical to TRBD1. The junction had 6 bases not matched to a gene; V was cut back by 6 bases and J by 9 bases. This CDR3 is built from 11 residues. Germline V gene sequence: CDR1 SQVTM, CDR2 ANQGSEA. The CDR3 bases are TGCAGCGTGGAGGACAGGGTGAGCTACACCTTC. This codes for CSVEDRVSYTF.

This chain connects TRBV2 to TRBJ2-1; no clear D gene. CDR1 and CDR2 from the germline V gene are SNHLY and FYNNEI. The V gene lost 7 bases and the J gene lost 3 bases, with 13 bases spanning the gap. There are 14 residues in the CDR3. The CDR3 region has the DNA TGTGCCAGCACCAACCTACAGTACTACAATGAGCAGTTCTTC. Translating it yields CASTNLQYYNEQFF.

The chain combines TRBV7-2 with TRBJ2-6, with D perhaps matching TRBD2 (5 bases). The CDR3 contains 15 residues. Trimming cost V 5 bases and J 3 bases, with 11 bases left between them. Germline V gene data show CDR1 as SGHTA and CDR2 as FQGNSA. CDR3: CASSEAVYGANVLTF. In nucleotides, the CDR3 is TGTGCCAGCAGCGAAGCGGTCTATGGGGCCAACGTCCTGACTTTC.

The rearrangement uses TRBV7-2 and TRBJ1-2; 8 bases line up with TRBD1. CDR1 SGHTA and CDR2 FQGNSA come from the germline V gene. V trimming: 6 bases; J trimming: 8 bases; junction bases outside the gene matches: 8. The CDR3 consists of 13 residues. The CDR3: CASSWDRPGGYTF. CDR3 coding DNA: TGTGCCAGCAGTTGGGACAGGCCCGGGGGCTACACCTTC.